The rows below give T cell receptor beta chains drawn from one sample of a study of shared clonotypes between healthy human individuals. Clones were sequenced by immunoSEQ multiplex PCR, and TCRdb holds only the in-frame ones, with some missing. The table records over a million clones, approximately 98.5% of them present only once. The specimen sequenced was naive CD4+ T cells sorted from blood. These receptors came from a man aged 30 to 39 in good health. Both conserved end residues are trimmed from each CDR3.

V gene	J gene	CDR3 protein
TRBV25-1	TRBJ2-7	ASRGVGYEQY
TRBV6-1	TRBJ1-5	ASSATGTGAQPQH
TRBV29-1	TRBJ2-3	SVTRDTDTQY
TRBV18	TRBJ2-1	ASSPKTSGSSYNEQF
TRBV9	TRBJ2-3	ASSVGAGSTDTQY
TRBV18	TRBJ2-6	ASSPLSRGTRSGANVLT
TRBV11-1	TRBJ2-7	ASSGDRKDYEQY
TRBV29-1	TRBJ2-3	SVARVGTDTQY
TRBV27	TRBJ2-2	ASSQRQGTGELF
TRBV7-7	TRBJ2-2	ASSPGSRTGNTGELF